Listed below are T cell receptor beta chains from one sample, sequenced in a study of T cell responses to AZD1222 COVID-19 vaccine. The data were produced by immunoSEQ multiplex PCR, yet TCRdb's version contains in-frame clones alone and is incomplete. The repertoire includes over 95,000 clones, around nine tenths of them detected once, and roughly 12% sits in the top ten. Sequencing was performed on peripheral blood, taken on day 0 of AZD1222 vaccination. The receptors come from an adult in good health. Each CDR3 is given with its conserved first and last residue. The order of the fields is CDR3 DNA, CDR3 protein, V gene, D gene, J gene, clone size. A D gene is named only where the DNA matches it firmly. Some rows mark clone size as missing; the rest say once, few, many or name a class of expanded clone.

TGTGCCAGCAGTTTAGAGTGGACATACCCTAACACTGAAGCTTTCTTT,CASSLEWTYPNTEAFF,TRBV27,-,TRBJ1-1,-
TGTGCCAGCAGGGTACCTAGCGGGAGCGACAATGAGCAGTTCTTC,CASRVPSGSDNEQFF,TRBV6-6,TRBD2,TRBJ2-1,once
TGTGCCAGCAGCTTAGGGACCGGGACAGGGAATTACGAGCAGTACTTC,CASSLGTGTGNYEQYF,TRBV7-2,TRBD1,TRBJ2-7,-
TGTGCCAGCAGCCAAGGAGGGATGGGGGCGGGAGATACGCAGTATTTT,CASSQGGMGAGDTQYF,TRBV4-2,-,TRBJ2-3,few
TGTGCCAGCAGTCCGGACAGTGGTCTCCACGAGCAGTACTTC,CASSPDSGLHEQYF,TRBV6-2/TRBV6-3,-,TRBJ2-7,-
TGTGCCAGTAGACCTCCGGGCGGGAGCTCCTACAATGAGCAGTTCTTC,CASRPPGGSSYNEQFF,TRBV19,TRBD2,TRBJ2-1,once
TGTGCCAGCAGCGTACGGGACTATAATTCACCCCTCCACTTT,CASSVRDYNSPLHF,TRBV9,-,TRBJ1-6,-
TGTGCCAGCAGCCGAGGGGGAAACAATGAGCAGTTCTTC,CASSRGGNNEQFF,TRBV7-9,-,TRBJ2-1,-
TGTGCCAGCAGCGTAACGACCGGCGGGACCCAGTACTTC,CASSVTTGGTQYF,TRBV9,-,TRBJ2-5,once
TGCAGCGGAAGGGACTCCTCCTACGAGCAGTACTTC,CSGRDSSYEQYF,TRBV29-1,-,TRBJ2-7,-
TGTGCCAGCAGCCAAATCCGGGGTTGGAGCCAAGAGACCCAGTACTTC,CASSQIRGWSQETQYF,TRBV3-1/TRBV3-2,-,TRBJ2-5,many
TGTGCCTGGAGTGGGAGGTCCGGGACTAGCGGCTACGAGCAGTACTTC,CAWSGRSGTSGYEQYF,TRBV30,TRBD2,TRBJ2-7,-
TGCGCCAGCAGCCAAGAGCTGAGCGGGAGGGCCCCGGATACGCAGTATTTT,CASSQELSGRAPDTQYF,TRBV4-3,TRBD2,TRBJ2-3,-
TGCGCCAGCAGCCAAGGACAGGAGAACACTGAAGCTTTCTTT,CASSQGQENTEAFF,TRBV4-3,-,TRBJ1-1,-
TGTGCCAGCTTGGGGCAGGGGGCGAAAACCGGGGAGCTGTTTTTT,CASLGQGAKTGELFF,TRBV25-1,TRBD1,TRBJ2-2,-